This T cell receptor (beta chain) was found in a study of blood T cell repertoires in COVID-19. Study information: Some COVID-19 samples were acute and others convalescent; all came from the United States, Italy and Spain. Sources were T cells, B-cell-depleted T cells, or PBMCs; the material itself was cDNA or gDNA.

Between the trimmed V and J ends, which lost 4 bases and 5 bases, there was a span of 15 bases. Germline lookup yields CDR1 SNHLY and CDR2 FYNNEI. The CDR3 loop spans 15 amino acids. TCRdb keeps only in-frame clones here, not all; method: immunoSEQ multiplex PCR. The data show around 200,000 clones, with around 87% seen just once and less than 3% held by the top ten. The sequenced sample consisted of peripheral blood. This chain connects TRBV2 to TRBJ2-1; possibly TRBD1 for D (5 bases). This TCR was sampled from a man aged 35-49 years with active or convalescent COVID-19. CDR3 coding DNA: TGTGCCAGCAGTGTCCAGGACACCAGAAACAATGAGCAGTTCTTC. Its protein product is CASSVQDTRNNEQFF.